Following are 14 T cell receptor beta chains from one sample sequenced in a study of blood T cell repertoires in COVID-19. Measured with immunoSEQ multiplex PCR; TCRdb has only the in-frame clones, and not every one. The sample carries 140,000 to 150,000 clones, 80% recorded once. Material for sequencing was peripheral blood. The receptors originated from a man aged 70 or older who had recovered from COVID-19.

This clone was counted between two and nine times. This chain uses TRBV21-1 with TRBJ1-1. TRBV21-1 is a pseudogene. CDR3 length: 12 residues. The CDR3 nucleotides are TGTGCCAGCACACTATTGAACACTGAAGCTTTCTTT. Its protein product is CASTLLNTEAFF.

The chain links TRBV11-2 to TRBJ2-3; D gene ambiguous. Trimming shortened V by 0 bases and J by 2 bases, and 6 bases separated the two germline ends. The CDR3 is 14 amino acids. The germline V gene encodes CDR1 SGHAT and CDR2 FQNNGV. CDR3 sequence (DNA): TGTGCCAGCAGCTTAGAGTCTCCCACAGATACGCAGTATTTT. It specifies CASSLESPTDTQYF. The full variable domain, its missing parts supplied by reference TRBV11-2 and TRBJ2-3, is EAGVAQSPRYKIIEKRQSVAFWCNPISGHATLYWYQQILGQGPKLLIQFQNNGVVDDSQLPKDRFSAERLKGVDSTLKIQPAKLEDSAVYLCASSLESPTDTQYFGPGTRLTVL.

V usage is TRBV2 and J usage is TRBJ2-1, with D possibly TRBD2 on 5 matching bases. V gave up 7 bases and J gave up 5 bases, with 9 bases separating them. The CDR3 is 12 residues long. From germline, CDR1 is SNHLY and CDR2 FYNNEI. The chain's CDR3 is CASKVGDNEQFF. The CDR3 DNA reads as TGTGCCAGCAAGGTGGGAGACAATGAGCAGTTCTTC.

This clone was counted ten times or more. V is TRBV6-5 and J is TRBJ1-2, with D tentatively TRBD1 (5 bases). CDR1 and CDR2 from the germline V gene are MNHEY and SVGAGI. V was cut by 5 bases and J by 7 bases, with 20 bases left in between. This CDR3 contains 15 residues. The CDR3 sequence: CASSLGAETISGYTF. The CDR3 DNA is TGTGCCAGCAGTCTAGGGGCAGAGACCATTAGTGGCTACACCTTC.

A few counts support this clone. The chain links TRBV6-1 to TRBJ1-1; D gene unclear. Germline values: CDR1 MNHNS, CDR2 SASEGT. V shed 2 bases and J shed 1 base, with 11 bases lying between them. The CDR3 covers 15 residues. This chain's CDR3 is CASSEPSLANTEAFF. CDR3 nucleotide sequence: TGTGCCAGCAGTGAACCTAGTCTGGCGAACACTGAAGCTTTCTTT.

The genes are TRBV27 and TRBJ1-1, with TRBD1 matching over 7 bases. The CDR3 length is 16 residues. Germline V CDR1 and CDR2: MNHEY, SMNVEV (reference sequence). V lost 6 bases and J lost 7; bases outside the gene matches: 17. The CDR3 is CASSPRQGLWGVEAFF. The CDR3 DNA follows: TGTGCCAGCAGCCCCCGACAGGGCCTCTGGGGAGTTGAAGCTTTCTTT.

This clone was seen a few times. V and J are TRBV30 and TRBJ1-3; TRBD1 agrees at 7 bases. CDR1 GTSNPN and CDR2 SVGIG come from the germline V gene (reference sequence). V gave up 0 bases and J gave up 0 bases; unmatched junction bases: 17. This CDR3 is 20 amino acids long. CDR3 bases: TGTGCCTGGAGTGTTATGAGACAGGGTCTTTACAGTAGCTCTGGAAACACCATATATTTT. Translating it yields CAWSVMRQGLYSSSGNTIYF.

The chain recombines TRBV5-5 with TRBJ2-2; D is possibly TRBD2 (5 bases). The V end lost 3 bases, the J end lost 0 bases, and 9 bases lay between the germline ends. This CDR3 contains 15 residues. Germline V gene sequence: CDR1 SGHKS, CDR2 YYEKEE (reference sequence). CDR3 DNA: TGTGCCAGCAGCTACGCGGGTACGAACACCGGGGAGCTGTTTTTT. Translation gives CASSYAGTNTGELFF.

The chain joins TRBV28 to TRBJ2-7; possible D gene TRBD2, 6 bases. V gave up 6 bases and J gave up 0 bases, with 9 bases separating them. The CDR3 totals 13 residues. Germline values: CDR1 MDHEN, CDR2 SYDVKM. DNA for the CDR3: TGTGCCAGCAGAACGGGGGTCTCCTACGAGCAGTACTTC. It translates to CASRTGVSYEQYF.

Only a few counts were recorded for this clone. The chain is built from TRBV18 and TRBJ1-5, with 8 bases aligning to TRBD1. The trim removed 0 bases at V and 5 bases at J, leaving 6 bases unmatched. The germline V gene encodes CDR1 KGHSH and CDR2 LQKENI. The CDR3 spans 16 residues. The CDR3 loop is CASSPPPRQGHQPQHF. The CDR3 DNA is TGTGCCAGCTCACCACCACCGAGACAGGGGCATCAGCCCCAGCATTTT. The full variable domain, completed using reference TRBV18 and TRBJ1-5, is NAGVMQNPRHLVRRRGQEARLRCSPMKGHSHVYWYRQLPEEGLKFMVYLQKENIIDESGMPKERFSAEFPKEGPSILRIQQVVRGDSAAYFCASSPPPRQGHQPQHFGDGTRLSIL.

The chain recombines TRBV10-3 with TRBJ2-7; possibly TRBD2 for D (6 bases). CDR1 is ENHRY, CDR2 SYGVKD, per germline. The CDR3 has 14 residues. Trimming took 3 bases from V and 2 from J, leaving 11 bases between them. This chain's CDR3 is CAISERLGAYEQYF. As DNA, the CDR3 is TGTGCCATCAGTGAACGACTAGGGGCCTACGAGCAGTACTTC.

As to this clone: Other DNA sequences in the same sample also yield this CDR3. The J gene is TRBJ2-7, the V gene TRBV6-6; TRBD1 matches at 7 bases. The germline V gene encodes CDR1 MNHNY and CDR2 SVGAGI (reference sequence). V shed 4 bases and J 2 bases; nucleotides not matched to a gene: 5. This CDR3 spans 14 amino acids. The CDR3 coding sequence is TGTGCCAGCAGTTTACAGGGGTCGGCCTACGAGCAGTACTTC. Its translation is CASSLQGSAYEQYF.

This clone showed up just a few times. The chain combines TRBV3-1 (or the pseudogene TRBV3-2) with TRBJ2-1; D not certain. V gave up 4 bases and J gave up 5 bases, with 12 bases separating them. The length of the CDR3 is 14 residues. The V gene's germline CDR1 is LGHDT and CDR2 YNNKEL (reference sequence). As DNA, the CDR3 is TGTGCCAGCAGCCCCGATTTCGGTAACAATGAGCAGTTCTTC. Residues: CASSPDFGNNEQFF.

V and J are TRBV3-1 (or the pseudogene TRBV3-2) and TRBJ2-7, with 12 nucleotides matching TRBD2. The CDR3 consists of 17 residues. CDR1 is LGHDT, CDR2 YNNKEL, per germline (reference sequence). V gave up 0 bases and J gave up 4 bases; unmatched junction bases: 7. The CDR3, as DNA: TGTGCCAGCAGCCAAGACCCTAGCGGGAGGGCTCGGTACGAGCAGTACTTC. Its protein product is CASSQDPSGRARYEQYF.